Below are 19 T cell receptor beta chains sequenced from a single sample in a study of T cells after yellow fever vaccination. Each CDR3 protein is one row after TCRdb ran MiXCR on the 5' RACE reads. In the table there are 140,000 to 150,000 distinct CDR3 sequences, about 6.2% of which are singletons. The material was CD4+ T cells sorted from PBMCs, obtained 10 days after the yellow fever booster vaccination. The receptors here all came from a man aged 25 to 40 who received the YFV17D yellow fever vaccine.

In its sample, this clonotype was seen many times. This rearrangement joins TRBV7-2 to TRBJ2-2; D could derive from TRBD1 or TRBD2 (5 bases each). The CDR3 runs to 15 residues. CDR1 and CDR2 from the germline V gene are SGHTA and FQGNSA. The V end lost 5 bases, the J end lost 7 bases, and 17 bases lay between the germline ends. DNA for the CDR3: TGTGCCAGCAGCCGAATCGGGGCGTATGGCGGGGAGCTGTTTTTT. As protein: CASSRIGAYGGELFF.

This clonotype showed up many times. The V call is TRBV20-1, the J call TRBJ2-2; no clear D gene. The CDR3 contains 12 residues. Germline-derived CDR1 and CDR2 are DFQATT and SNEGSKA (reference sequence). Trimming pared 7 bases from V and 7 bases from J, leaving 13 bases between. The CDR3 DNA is TGCAGTGTTGCCGGAGTCCTCGGGGAGCTGTTTTTT. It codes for CSVAGVLGELFF.

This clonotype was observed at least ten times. This chain's CDR3 is CASSPPGKSEQFF. The CDR3 nucleotides are TGTGCCAGCTCACCTCCAGGGAAGAGTGAGCAGTTCTTC. V is TRBV18 and J is TRBJ2-1; possibly TRBD1 for D (5 bases). The germline CDR1 and CDR2 sequences are KGHSH and LQKENI. The CDR3 consists of 13 residues. Trimming left V 3 bases short and J 9 bases short, with 12 bases between.

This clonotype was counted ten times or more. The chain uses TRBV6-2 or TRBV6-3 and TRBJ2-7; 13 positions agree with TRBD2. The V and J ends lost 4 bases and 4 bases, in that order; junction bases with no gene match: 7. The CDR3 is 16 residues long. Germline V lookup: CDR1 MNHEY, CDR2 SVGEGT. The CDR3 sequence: CASSSRTSGRGYEQYF. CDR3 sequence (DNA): TGTGCCAGCAGTTCCAGGACTAGCGGGAGAGGTTACGAGCAGTACTTC.

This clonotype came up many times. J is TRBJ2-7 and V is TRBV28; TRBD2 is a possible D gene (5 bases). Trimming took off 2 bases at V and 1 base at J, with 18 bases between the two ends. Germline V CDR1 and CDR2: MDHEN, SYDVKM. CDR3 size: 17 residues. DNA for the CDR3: TGTGCCAGCAGTTTACCAGTTACTAGACTGGGATCCTACGAGCAGTACTTC. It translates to CASSLPVTRLGSYEQYF. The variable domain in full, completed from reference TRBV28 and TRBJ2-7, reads DVKVTQSSRYLVKRTGEKVFLECVQDMDHENMFWYRQDPGLGLRLIYFSYDVKMKEKGDIPEGYSVSREKKERFSLILESASTNQTSMYLCASSLPVTRLGSYEQYFGPGTRLTVT.

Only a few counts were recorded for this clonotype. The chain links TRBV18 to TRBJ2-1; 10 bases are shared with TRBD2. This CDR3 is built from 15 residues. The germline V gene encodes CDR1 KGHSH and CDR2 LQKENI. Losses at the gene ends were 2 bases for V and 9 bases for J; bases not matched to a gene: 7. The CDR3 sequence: CASSPKREGPIEQFF. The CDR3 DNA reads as TGTGCCAGCTCACCAAAGCGGGAGGGCCCGATTGAGCAGTTCTTC.

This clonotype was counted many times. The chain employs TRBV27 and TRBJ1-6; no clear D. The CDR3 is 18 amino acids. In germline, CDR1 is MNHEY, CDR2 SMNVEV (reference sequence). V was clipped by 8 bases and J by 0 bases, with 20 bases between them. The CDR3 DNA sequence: TGTGCCAGCGGCCCGCGACGCGGCGGGGACTCCTATAATTCACCCCTCCACTTT. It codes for CASGPRRGGDSYNSPLHF.

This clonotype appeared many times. Here the CDR3 DNA reads TGCGCCAGCAGCCCCCGAAAGACTAGCGGGAGTGGGGAGACCCAGTACTTC. Its translation is CASSPRKTSGSGETQYF. This chain links TRBV4-3 with TRBJ2-5; 12 bases are a match to TRBD2. J lost 5 bases, V lost 4 bases, and 11 bases had no gene match. The germline V gene encodes CDR1 LGHNA and CDR2 YSLEER. The CDR3 consists of 17 residues.

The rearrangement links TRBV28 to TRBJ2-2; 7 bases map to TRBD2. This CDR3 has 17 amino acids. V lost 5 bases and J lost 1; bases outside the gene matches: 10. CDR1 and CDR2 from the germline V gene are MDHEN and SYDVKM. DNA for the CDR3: TGTGCCAGCAGTCTCTGGGCTAGCGGAAAGAACACCGGGGAGCTGTTTTTT. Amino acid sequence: CASSLWASGKNTGELFF.

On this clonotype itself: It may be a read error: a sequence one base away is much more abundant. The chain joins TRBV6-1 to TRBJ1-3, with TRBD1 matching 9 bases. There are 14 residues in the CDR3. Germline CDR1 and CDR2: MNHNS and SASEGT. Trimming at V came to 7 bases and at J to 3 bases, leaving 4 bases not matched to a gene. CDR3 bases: TGTGCCAGCACCGCGGACAGGGGTGGAAACACCATATATTTT. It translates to CASTADRGGNTIYF.

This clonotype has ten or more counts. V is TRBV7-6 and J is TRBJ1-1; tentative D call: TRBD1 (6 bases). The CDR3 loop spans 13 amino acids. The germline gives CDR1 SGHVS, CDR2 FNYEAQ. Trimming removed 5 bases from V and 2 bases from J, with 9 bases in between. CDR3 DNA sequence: TGTGCCAGCAGCGGGGGGGCCAACACTGAAGCTTTCTTT. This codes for CASSGGANTEAFF.

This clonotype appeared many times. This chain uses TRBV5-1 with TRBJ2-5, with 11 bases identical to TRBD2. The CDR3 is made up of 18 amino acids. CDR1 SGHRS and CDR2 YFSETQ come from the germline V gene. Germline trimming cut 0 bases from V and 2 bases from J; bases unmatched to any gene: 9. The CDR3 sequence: CASSLVEVLAGAQETQYF. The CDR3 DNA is TGCGCCAGCAGCTTGGTTGAGGTACTAGCGGGAGCTCAAGAGACCCAGTACTTC.

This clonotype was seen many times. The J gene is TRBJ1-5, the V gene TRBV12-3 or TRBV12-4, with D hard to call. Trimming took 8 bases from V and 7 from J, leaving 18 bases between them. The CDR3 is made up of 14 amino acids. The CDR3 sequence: CASVYVPGGQPQHF. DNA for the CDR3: TGTGCCAGCGTCTATGTGCCGGGAGGACAGCCCCAGCATTTT.

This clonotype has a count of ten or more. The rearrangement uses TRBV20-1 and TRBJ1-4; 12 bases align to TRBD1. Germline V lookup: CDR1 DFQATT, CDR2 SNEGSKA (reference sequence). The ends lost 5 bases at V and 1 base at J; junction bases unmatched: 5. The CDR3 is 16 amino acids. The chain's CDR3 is CSAVRDRGLTNEKLFF. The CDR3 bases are TGCAGTGCTGTCCGGGACAGGGGGCTAACTAATGAAAAACTGTTTTTT.

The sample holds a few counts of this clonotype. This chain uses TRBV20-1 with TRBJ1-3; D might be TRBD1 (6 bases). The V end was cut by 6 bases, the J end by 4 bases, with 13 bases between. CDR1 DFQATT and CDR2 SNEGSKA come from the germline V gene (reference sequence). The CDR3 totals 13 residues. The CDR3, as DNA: TGCAGTGCCATTCGGGGGGGCGGAAACACCATATATTTT. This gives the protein CSAIRGGGNTIYF.

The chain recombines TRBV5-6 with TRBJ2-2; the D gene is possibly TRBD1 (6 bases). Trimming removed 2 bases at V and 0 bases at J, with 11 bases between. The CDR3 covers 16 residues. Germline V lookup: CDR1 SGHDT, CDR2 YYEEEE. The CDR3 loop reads CASSFGGGANTGELFF. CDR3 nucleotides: TGTGCCAGCAGCTTCGGTGGGGGCGCGAACACCGGGGAGCTGTTTTTT.

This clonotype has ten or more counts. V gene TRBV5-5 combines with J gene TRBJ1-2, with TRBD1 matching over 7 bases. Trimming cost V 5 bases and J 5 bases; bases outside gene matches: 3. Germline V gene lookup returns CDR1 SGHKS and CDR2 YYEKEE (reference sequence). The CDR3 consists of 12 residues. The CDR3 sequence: CASSTGDYGYTF. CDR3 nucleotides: TGTGCCAGCAGTACAGGGGATTATGGCTACACCTTC.

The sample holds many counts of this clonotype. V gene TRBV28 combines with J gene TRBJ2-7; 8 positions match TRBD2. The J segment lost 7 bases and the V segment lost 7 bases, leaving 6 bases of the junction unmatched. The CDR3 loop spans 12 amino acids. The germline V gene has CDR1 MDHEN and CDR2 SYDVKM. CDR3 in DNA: TGTGCCAGCATGGCGGGAGGTCAAGAGCAGTACTTC. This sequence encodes CASMAGGQEQYF.

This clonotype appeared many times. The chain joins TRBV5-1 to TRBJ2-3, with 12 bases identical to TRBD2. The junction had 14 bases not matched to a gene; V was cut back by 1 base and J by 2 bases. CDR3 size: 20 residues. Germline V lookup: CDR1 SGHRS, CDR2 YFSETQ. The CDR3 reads CASSLWGSGTSGSTTDTQYF. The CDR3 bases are TGCGCCAGCAGCTTGTGGGGGTCCGGGACTAGCGGGTCAACCACAGATACGCAGTATTTT.